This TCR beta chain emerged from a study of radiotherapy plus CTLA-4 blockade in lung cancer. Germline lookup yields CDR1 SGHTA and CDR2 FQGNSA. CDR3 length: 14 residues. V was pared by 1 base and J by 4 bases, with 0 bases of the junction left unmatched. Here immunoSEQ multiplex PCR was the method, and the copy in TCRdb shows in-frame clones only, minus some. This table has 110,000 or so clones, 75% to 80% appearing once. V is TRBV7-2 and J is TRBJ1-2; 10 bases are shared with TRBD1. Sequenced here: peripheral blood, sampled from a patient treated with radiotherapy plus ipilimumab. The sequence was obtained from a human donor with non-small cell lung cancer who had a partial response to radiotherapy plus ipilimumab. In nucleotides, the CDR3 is TGTGCCAGCAGCTTAGGGACAGGGGGCTATGGCTACACCTTC. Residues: CASSLGTGGYGYTF.